One and the same sample provided the 17 T cell receptor beta chains below, sequenced in a study of T cells in Graves' hyperthyroidism and ophthalmopathy. TCR beta CDR3 regions were amplified from RNA. Using the HTBI primer set, a first-round RT-PCR was run on the TCR CDR3. TCRdb recomputed calls from the multiplex PCR reads with MiXCR, one row per CDR3 protein. The table has hundreds of thousands of distinct CDR3 sequences, under 25% seen once. Sequenced input: blood. The receptors shown here come from a man aged 30 to 39 with Graves' ophthalmopathy.

The V and J genes are TRBV5-1 and TRBJ2-7, with TRBD1 matching 8 bases. Germline V gives CDR1 SGHRS, CDR2 YFSETQ. The CDR3 is made up of 15 amino acids. V dropped 0 bases and J dropped 3; count of bases not matched to a gene: 5. This CDR3 reads CASSLEWTGYYEQYF. The CDR3 DNA follows: TGCGCCAGCAGCTTGGAGTGGACAGGGTACTACGAGCAGTACTTC.

V usage is TRBV19 and J usage is TRBJ1-5; tentatively, D is TRBD1 (5 bases). The CDR3 consists of 16 residues. CDR1 is LNHDA and CDR2 is SQIVND in the germline V gene (reference sequence). Trimming removed 1 base from V and 0 bases from J, with 10 bases in between. The CDR3 region has the DNA TGTGCCAGTAGTATAGGTAGGGGTTATAGCAATCAGCCCCAGCATTTT. Protein product: CASSIGRGYSNQPQHF.

This clonotype turned up a few times. J is TRBJ2-4 and V is TRBV20-1, with 8 bases that match TRBD1. Germline CDR1 is DFQATT and CDR2 is SNEGSKA (reference sequence). With 6 bases clipped from V and 9 bases from J, the junction kept 10 bases outside the gene matches. The CDR3 has 13 residues. The CDR3: CSAPAAGGGIQYF. CDR3 nucleotide sequence: TGCAGTGCCCCCGCTGCAGGGGGCGGCATTCAGTACTTC.

This clonotype was detected once. The genes are TRBV24-1 and TRBJ2-2, with 9 bases fitting TRBD2. There are 15 residues in the CDR3. J lost 6 bases, V lost 2 bases, and 3 bases had no gene match. Looked up from germline, CDR1 is KGHDR and CDR2 is SFDVKD. This CDR3 reads CATSDYAGGPGELFF. The CDR3 DNA is TGTGCCACCAGTGATTACGCGGGAGGGCCCGGGGAGCTGTTTTTT.

This clonotype was seen at least ten times. The chain employs TRBV11-2 and TRBJ2-7; possibly TRBD1 or TRBD2 for D (6 bases each). Germline V gene lookup returns CDR1 SGHAT and CDR2 FQNNGV. V was pared by 1 base and J by 4 bases, with 14 bases between. This CDR3 is 15 amino acids long. DNA for the CDR3: TGTGCCAGCAGCTTAGTCGGGGGCCTTGGGTACGAGCAGTACTTC. Protein sequence: CASSLVGGLGYEQYF.

This clonotype was counted only a few times. The chain is built from TRBV6-2 or TRBV6-3 and TRBJ2-7, with 8 bases fitting TRBD1. This CDR3 has 16 residues. Germline loops: CDR1 MNHEY, CDR2 SVGEGT. The trim removed 0 bases at V and 4 bases at J, leaving 8 bases unmatched. CDR3 in DNA: TGTGCCAGCAGTTACTCCGTCGGACAGGGCGATTACGAGCAGTACTTC. Translated, it gives CASSYSVGQGDYEQYF.

V gene TRBV18 combines with J gene TRBJ2-1; 11 bases match TRBD2. From germline, CDR1 is KGHSH and CDR2 LQKENI. V trimming: 4 bases; J trimming: 4 bases; junction bases outside the gene matches: 9. The CDR3 contains 17 residues. CDR3 coding DNA: TGTGCCAGCTCACGGCCTCCGGGACTAGCGGTTTACAATGAGCAGTTCTTC. It encodes CASSRPPGLAVYNEQFF.

The chain is built from TRBV5-6 and TRBJ1-2; no reliable D call. Deletions cut 4 bases from V and 2 bases from J, with 15 bases between. Germline CDR1 SGHDT, CDR2 YYEEEE. The CDR3 totals 15 residues. This chain's CDR3 is CASSLTRRTNYGYTF. In DNA, the CDR3 is TGTGCCAGCAGCCTGACGAGACGGACCAACTATGGCTACACCTTC.

This clonotype appeared many times. This chain uses TRBV28 with TRBJ2-3; 8 bases line up with TRBD2. This CDR3 is built from 13 residues. V lost 9 bases and J lost 5; bases outside the gene matches: 7. Germline CDR1 and CDR2: MDHEN and SYDVKM. CDR3 loop: CASSGTRGDTQYF. The CDR3 DNA reads TGTGCCAGTTCCGGGACTAGAGGAGATACGCAGTATTTT.

A few counts support this clonotype. The chain has TRBV7-2 and TRBJ1-5; D not resolved. The V end was cut by 5 bases, the J end by 0 bases, with 17 bases between. This CDR3 comprises 17 residues. Germline V gives CDR1 SGHTA, CDR2 FQGNSA. The CDR3 DNA reads TGTGCCAGCAGCCCTACAGTGACTGCAAATAGCAATCAGCCCCAGCATTTT. It codes for CASSPTVTANSNQPQHF.

The V call is TRBV20-1, the J call TRBJ2-7; TRBD1 aligns across 10 bases. With 5 bases clipped from V and 7 bases from J, the junction kept 11 bases outside the gene matches. CDR1 and CDR2 from the germline V gene are DFQATT and SNEGSKA (reference sequence). The CDR3 is 14 amino acids. In DNA form, the CDR3 reads TGCAGTGCTCCCCCGGGACAGGGGATTTGGGAGCAGTACTTC. This translates into CSAPPGQGIWEQYF.

The table lists this clonotype with a few counts. The V call is TRBV5-1, the J call TRBJ1-2, with D perhaps TRBD1 (5 bases). Trimming pared 4 bases from V and 6 bases from J, leaving 25 bases between. CDR1 is SGHRS and CDR2 is YFSETQ in the germline V gene. The CDR3 runs 17 residues. CDR3: CASSERWGRPKADGYTF. CDR3 DNA: TGCGCCAGCAGCGAACGATGGGGACGCCCGAAGGCGGATGGCTACACCTTC.

In the case of this clonotype: Given a much more abundant clone one base away, this may be a read error. The J gene is TRBJ2-5, the V gene TRBV10-2; 10 bases match TRBD2. This CDR3 comprises 16 residues. V dropped 6 bases and J dropped 4; count of bases not matched to a gene: 11. Germline V CDR1 and CDR2: WSHSY, SAAADI. The CDR3 region is CASRSLAGEGRETQYF. Here the CDR3 DNA reads TGCGCCAGCAGGAGCCTAGCGGGAGAGGGGCGAGAGACCCAGTACTTC.

This clonotype occurred many times. V is TRBV18 and J is TRBJ2-3, with D possibly matching TRBD2 (6 bases). The CDR3 is 15 residues long. The germline CDR1 and CDR2 sequences are KGHSH and LQKENI. Trimming stripped 2 bases from V and 3 bases from J, with 12 bases between. The CDR3 sequence is CASSPELAATDTQYF. CDR3 bases: TGTGCCAGCTCACCAGAACTAGCAGCTACAGATACGCAGTATTTT.

This clonotype was seen only a few times. The rearrangement links TRBV3-1 to TRBJ2-5; 8 bases map to TRBD1. Germline lookup yields CDR1 LGHDT and CDR2 YNNKEL (reference sequence). CDR3 size: 16 residues. Trimming cost V 0 bases and J 6 bases; bases outside gene matches: 9. CDR3 in amino acids: CASSQDLPGGAKTQYF. CDR3 sequence (DNA): TGTGCCAGCAGCCAAGATCTTCCAGGGGGCGCGAAGACCCAGTACTTC.

The chain has TRBV20-1 and TRBJ1-2, with TRBD1 matching over 8 bases. Trimming at V came to 3 bases and at J to 0 bases, leaving 9 bases not matched to a gene. Germline loops: CDR1 DFQATT, CDR2 SNEGSKA (reference sequence). The CDR3 is 16 amino acids. The DNA for the CDR3 is TGCAGTGCTAGGGGGACAGGAGATCCCCCTAACTATGGCTACACCTTC. Amino acid sequence: CSARGTGDPPNYGYTF.

This clonotype was recorded a few times. V and J are TRBV28 and TRBJ2-4, with D maybe TRBD2 (6 bases). Trimming cost V 6 bases and J 2 bases, with 14 bases left between them. Looked up from germline, CDR1 is MDHEN and CDR2 is SYDVKM. The CDR3 sequence is 15 residues long. In nucleotides, the CDR3 is TGTGCCAGCAGCACTGGGGGGAACTCCAAAAACATTCAGTACTTC. Protein product: CASSTGGNSKNIQYF. Supplemented by reference TRBV28 and TRBJ2-4, the full variable domain reads DVKVTQSSRYLVKRTGEKVFLECVQDMDHENMFWYRQDPGLGLRLIYFSYDVKMKEKGDIPEGYSVSREKKERFSLILESASTNQTSMYLCASSTGGNSKNIQYFGAGTRLSVL.